One sample yielded the 28 T cell receptor beta chains listed below, sequenced in a study of response to subunit inactivated influenza vaccine. TCRdb itself ran the RT-PCR reads through MiXCR, one entry per CDR3 protein. The sample lists approximately 730,000 distinct CDR3 sequences; around 13% were seen once. Sequenced material: PBMCs from blood, taken roughly 2 weeks before vaccination. These receptors were collected from a man aged 50-59 years who received an inactivated influenza vaccine.

This clonotype was detected ten times or more. The rearrangement uses TRBV28 and TRBJ1-5; TRBD1 is a possible D gene (6 bases). CDR1 is MDHEN and CDR2 is SYDVKM in the germline V gene. V was clipped by 3 bases and J by 0 bases, with 12 bases between them. The CDR3 sequence is 16 residues long. CDR3 sequence: CASSLIGTNSNQPQHF. CDR3 nucleotide sequence: TGTGCCAGCAGTTTGATTGGGACAAATAGCAATCAGCCCCAGCATTTT.

This clonotype has just a few counts. Here the CDR3 reads CASSLRGPWETQYF. Written as DNA, the CDR3 is TGTGCCAGCAGCTTGCGGGGGCCTTGGGAGACCCAGTACTTC. The chain is built from TRBV5-6 and TRBJ2-5, with D perhaps TRBD1 or TRBD2 (6 bases each). Germline assignment: CDR1 SGHDT and CDR2 YYEEEE. V lost 1 base, J lost 5 bases, and 12 bases lay in between. This CDR3 has 14 residues. The whole variable domain, remainder taken from reference TRBV5-6 and TRBJ2-5, is DAGVTQSPTHLIKTRGQQVTLRCSPKSGHDTVSWYQQALGQGPQFIFQYYEEEERQRGNFPDRFSGHQFPNYSSELNVNALLLGDSALYLCASSLRGPWETQYFGPGTRLLVL.

This chain uses TRBV7-8 with TRBJ1-3, with 10 bases identical to TRBD1. V gave up 3 bases and J gave up 4 bases; unmatched junction bases: 6. The CDR3 spans 16 residues. Germline assignment: CDR1 SGHVS and CDR2 FQNEAQ. CDR3 coding DNA: TGTGCCAGCAGCTTCGGGACAGGGGCGACCGGAAACACCATATATTTT. This encodes CASSFGTGATGNTIYF.

The CDR3 region is CASSQDIGYGQGVMNTEAFF. The CDR3 bases are TGCGCCAGCAGCCAAGATATTGGCTATGGACAGGGGGTAATGAACACTGAAGCTTTCTTT. The J gene is TRBJ1-1, the V gene TRBV4-3, with 10 bases identical to TRBD1. J gave up 0 bases and V 0 bases, and 13 bases lay outside the gene matches. The CDR3 runs to 20 residues. Germline V lookup: CDR1 LGHNA, CDR2 YSLEER.

This clonotype occurred a few times. J is TRBJ2-7 and V is TRBV4-2; D gene unclear. The CDR3 extends over 12 amino acids. The germline V and J ends were trimmed by 2 bases and 2 bases, with 4 bases remaining between them. In germline, CDR1 is LGHNA, CDR2 YNFKEQ. CDR3 sequence (DNA): TGTGCCAGCAGCCAATTTCCCTACGAGCAGTACTTC. This gives the protein CASSQFPYEQYF.

This clonotype was seen more than once but under ten times. The V and J genes are TRBV19 and TRBJ2-3; D perhaps matches TRBD2 (6 bases). Germline CDR1 reads LNHDA; CDR2 reads SQIVND (reference sequence). The V end was cut by 1 base, the J end by 0 bases, with 11 bases between. CDR3 length: 16 amino acids. The CDR3 is CASSIGGDRSTDTQYF. CDR3 nucleotide sequence: TGTGCCAGTAGTATAGGGGGGGACCGGAGCACAGATACGCAGTATTTT.

This clonotype came up a few times. The genes are TRBV2 and TRBJ2-1, with 7 bases fitting TRBD1. This CDR3 spans 14 amino acids. Per the germline V gene, CDR1 is SNHLY and CDR2 is FYNNEI. Trimming removed 7 bases from V and 6 bases from J; junction bases left unmatched: 9. The CDR3 DNA sequence: TGTGCCAGCAAGGTGGCTTCAGGGGGCAATGAGCAGTTCTTC. It is translated as CASKVASGGNEQFF.

This clonotype was seen at least ten times. The chain joins TRBV29-1 to TRBJ1-2, with 8 bases fitting TRBD1. J lost 6 bases, V lost 7 bases, and 4 bases had no gene match. This CDR3 has 11 residues. CDR1 and CDR2 from the germline V gene are SQVTM and ANQGSEA. The CDR3 loop reads CSAQGADGYTF. CDR3 DNA: TGCAGCGCCCAGGGGGCGGATGGCTACACCTTC. Filled out from reference TRBV29-1 and TRBJ1-2, the complete variable domain reads SAVISQKPSRDICQRGTSLTIQCQVDSQVTMMFWYRQQPGQSLTLIATANQGSEATYESGFVIDKFPISRPNLTFSTLTVSNMSPEDSSIYLCSAQGADGYTFGSGTRLTVV.

In its sample, this clonotype was seen a few times. The chain couples TRBV5-1 to TRBJ2-7; a weak D match, TRBD1 (5 bases). The CDR3 runs 14 residues. V was shortened by 4 bases and J by 3 bases, with 14 bases between the two germline ends. Germline CDR1 is SGHRS and CDR2 is YFSETQ. The CDR3 here is CASSVGDRNYEQYF. CDR3 in DNA: TGCGCCAGCAGCGTTGGCGACAGAAACTACGAGCAGTACTTC.

The genes are TRBV7-8 and TRBJ1-2; D unresolved. V was shortened by 1 base and J by 8 bases, with 14 bases between the two germline ends. This CDR3 is built from 14 residues. In germline, CDR1 is SGHVS, CDR2 FQNEAQ. CDR3 coding DNA: TGTGCCAGCAGCTTAGAGGAGGGAGTGAGGGGCTACACCTTC. Translated, it gives CASSLEEGVRGYTF.

The V and J genes are TRBV15 and TRBJ2-1; D might be TRBD2 (7 bases). Deletions cut 1 base from V and 5 bases from J, with 15 bases between. Germline V gene lookup returns CDR1 LNHNV and CDR2 YYDKDF (reference sequence). CDR3 length: 16 residues. CDR3 sequence: CATSRANGGPHNEQFF. The CDR3 DNA sequence: TGTGCCACCAGCAGAGCGAACGGGGGGCCTCACAATGAGCAGTTCTTC.

V and J are TRBV5-1 and TRBJ2-4, with TRBD1 as a possible D gene (6 bases). The CDR3 contains 16 residues. Germline V gene data show CDR1 as SGHRS and CDR2 as YFSETQ. Trimming took 2 bases from V and 5 from J, leaving 17 bases between them. The CDR3 sequence is CASSLQGTPFENIQYF. CDR3 coding DNA: TGCGCCAGCAGCTTACAGGGTACCCCGTTCGAAAACATTCAGTACTTC.

This chain connects TRBV6-2 or TRBV6-3 to TRBJ2-7, with D tentatively TRBD2 (6 bases). The CDR3 has 16 residues. V lost 4 bases to trimming and J lost 2 bases, with 18 bases between them. Per germline, CDR1 MNHEY and CDR2 SVGEGT. Here the CDR3 DNA reads TGTGCCAGCAGTTCCTACGGGGGACTGTGGACCTACGAGCAGTACTTC. Encoded protein: CASSSYGGLWTYEQYF.

The table lists this clonotype with many counts. The chain couples TRBV11-2 to TRBJ2-1; D is unclear. Germline CDR1 reads SGHAT; CDR2 reads FQNNGV. The germline V and J ends were trimmed by 2 bases and 5 bases, with 16 bases remaining between them. The CDR3 runs to 16 residues. The CDR3 loop reads CASSLWIMAGDNEQFF. CDR3 DNA sequence: TGTGCCAGCAGCTTATGGATTATGGCCGGAGACAATGAGCAGTTCTTC.

This clonotype has a count of ten or more. The V and J genes are TRBV18 and TRBJ2-1, with D perhaps TRBD1 (6 bases). Per germline, CDR1 KGHSH and CDR2 LQKENI. V shed 4 bases and J shed 8 bases, with 15 bases lying between them. The CDR3 runs 14 residues. Here the CDR3 DNA reads TGTGCCAGCTCACGAACAGGGTATAGCCATGAGCAGTTCTTC. It yields the protein CASSRTGYSHEQFF.

V usage is TRBV15 and J usage is TRBJ2-3; tentative D call: TRBD2 (5 bases). The V end lost 1 base, the J end lost 2 bases, and 10 bases lay between the germline ends. The CDR3 covers 15 residues. Germline lookup yields CDR1 LNHNV and CDR2 YYDKDF (reference sequence). CDR3 coding DNA: TGTGCCACCAGCAGAGTGTCTAGCCCCACAGATACGCAGTATTTT. Protein sequence: CATSRVSSPTDTQYF.

The table lists this clonotype with a count of one. The chain uses TRBV18 and TRBJ1-5, with TRBD1 as a possible D gene (5 bases). From germline, CDR1 is KGHSH and CDR2 LQKENI. The CDR3 length is 14 residues. V lost 6 bases and J 5 bases, leaving 14 bases between the germline ends. CDR3 in DNA: TGTGCCAGCTCGGCCGGGGCAAGGGATCAGCCCCAGCATTTT. The encoded protein is CASSAGARDQPQHF.

This clonotype was detected a few times. J is TRBJ2-7 and V is TRBV6-5; D possibly corresponds to TRBD2 (6 bases). CDR3 length equals 14 residues. Germline loops: CDR1 MNHEY, CDR2 SVGAGI. The germline V and J ends were trimmed by 2 bases and 2 bases, with 10 bases remaining between them. The CDR3 bases are TGTGCCAGCAGTTACGCTCGGGGGACCTACGAGCAGTACTTC. Residues: CASSYARGTYEQYF.

This clonotype was seen only a few times. This rearrangement joins TRBV4-2 to TRBJ1-5; 10 bases map to TRBD1. The germline V gene encodes CDR1 LGHNA and CDR2 YNFKEQ. The V gene end was trimmed by 4 bases and the J gene end by 5 bases; junction bases not matched to a gene: 5. The length of the CDR3 is 15 residues. The CDR3: CASSRGQGRDQPQHF. In DNA form, the CDR3 reads TGTGCCAGCAGCCGGGGACAGGGGAGGGATCAGCCCCAGCATTTT.

This clonotype was recorded many times. This chain connects TRBV2 to TRBJ1-3; D perhaps matches TRBD1 (6 bases). Germline lookup yields CDR1 SNHLY and CDR2 FYNNEI. The CDR3 extends over 16 amino acids. The V gene lost 6 bases and the J gene lost 0 bases, with 15 bases spanning the gap. For the CDR3, the DNA is TGTGCCAGCAGCCCCCTACAGGGAACCTCTGGAAACACCATATATTTT. Protein: CASSPLQGTSGNTIYF. Drawing the rest from reference TRBV2 and TRBJ1-3, the complete variable domain is EPEVTQTPSHQVTQMGQEVILRCVPISNHLYFYWYRQILGQKVEFLVSFYNNEISEKSEIFDDQFSVERPDGSNFTLKIRSTKLEDSAMYFCASSPLQGTSGNTIYFGEGSWLTVV.

This clonotype was detected only once. This sequence joins TRBV20-1 and TRBJ2-5, with TRBD2 matching 13 bases. This CDR3 is 14 amino acids long. Germline loops: CDR1 DFQATT, CDR2 SNEGSKA (reference sequence). Losses at the gene ends were 6 bases for V and 5 bases for J; bases not matched to a gene: 6. The chain's CDR3 is CSAKLAGGRETQYF. In DNA, the CDR3 is TGCAGTGCGAAACTAGCGGGGGGGCGTGAGACCCAGTACTTC.

The sample holds many counts of this clonotype. V gene TRBV27 combines with J gene TRBJ1-6; D possibly corresponds to TRBD1 (6 bases). The CDR3 contains 14 residues. CDR1 and CDR2 (germline): MNHEY, SMNVEV (reference sequence). The ends were cut back, 7 bases at V and 7 bases at J, with 14 bases in the middle. The CDR3 region is CASKTGHPNSPLHF. As DNA, the CDR3 is TGTGCCAGCAAGACGGGACATCCCAATTCACCCCTCCACTTT.

A few counts support this clonotype. The chain recombines TRBV18 with TRBJ2-7; 7 nucleotides line up with TRBD1. Trimming at V came to 0 bases and at J to 4 bases, leaving 3 bases not matched to a gene. The CDR3 length is 14 residues. The germline gives CDR1 KGHSH, CDR2 LQKENI. The CDR3 DNA sequence: TGTGCCAGCTCACCACCGGCAGGGGGTTACGAGCAGTACTTC. It translates to CASSPPAGGYEQYF.

This chain uses TRBV6-2 or TRBV6-3 with TRBJ2-7; the D call may be TRBD1 or TRBD2 (5 bases each). Germline CDR1 MNHEY, CDR2 SVGEGT. The V end lost 2 bases, the J end lost 3 bases, and 11 bases lay between the germline ends. The CDR3 is made up of 14 amino acids. The CDR3 loop reads CASSYDGTLYEQYF. The CDR3 bases are TGTGCCAGCAGTTACGACGGGACCCTCTACGAGCAGTACTTC.

Only a few counts were recorded for this clonotype. This sequence joins TRBV6-2 or TRBV6-3 and TRBJ2-3, with D perhaps assigned TRBD1 or TRBD2 (5 bases each). From germline, CDR1 is MNHEY and CDR2 SVGEGT. V lost 2 bases to trimming and J lost 4 bases, with 13 bases between them. There are 15 residues in the CDR3. The chain's CDR3 is CASSYRGRNPDTQYF. DNA of the CDR3: TGTGCCAGCAGTTACCGGGGACGCAACCCAGATACGCAGTATTTT.

V is TRBV18 and J is TRBJ2-1; TRBD1 agrees at 8 bases. Per the germline V gene, CDR1 is KGHSH and CDR2 is LQKENI. Losses at the gene ends were 5 bases for V and 6 bases for J; bases not matched to a gene: 6. There are 14 residues in the CDR3. The CDR3 sequence is CASSGPTGGNEQFF. CDR3 nucleotide sequence: TGTGCCAGCTCAGGCCCAACAGGGGGCAATGAGCAGTTCTTC.

The V gene is TRBV2, the J gene TRBJ1-6; D unresolved. CDR1 SNHLY and CDR2 FYNNEI come from the germline V gene. V shed 3 bases and J shed 5 bases, with 5 bases lying between them. CDR3 size: 13 residues. CDR3 loop: CASSEANNSPLHF. CDR3 DNA: TGTGCCAGCAGTGAGGCTAATAATTCACCCCTCCACTTT.

The chain links TRBV20-1 to TRBJ2-7; TRBD2 matches 11 bases. Trimming cost V 0 bases and J 6 bases; bases outside gene matches: 7. This CDR3 region has 15 residues. From germline, CDR1 is DFQATT and CDR2 SNEGSKA (reference sequence). For the CDR3, the DNA is TGCAGTGCTAGAGATCCCCTAGCGGGAGGCTCCGAGCAGTACTTC. Encoded protein: CSARDPLAGGSEQYF.